A selection of T cell receptor beta chains follows, all from one sample in a study of Tregs in tolerant kidney transplant recipients. Assay used: immunoSEQ multiplex PCR; TCRdb lists only in-frame clones, some missing. The top ten hold approximately 11% of the sample, which has about 66,000 clones, more than 90% seen once. Specimen: CD8+ T cells from blood, collected before the transplant. The receptors derive from a human donor who received a combined kidney and bone marrow transplant. The CDR3 runs from the conserved cysteine through the conserved F or W. D genes are given only for firm matches. Rows may omit the clone size; those that give it use once, few, many or a size class.

V: TRBV4-3
J: TRBJ2-4
size: once
D: .
DNA: TGCGCCAGCAGCCAAGATGGCGGTGCCAAAAACATTCAGTACTTC
CDR3: CASSQDGGAKNIQYF

V: TRBV19
J: TRBJ2-3
size: .
D: .
DNA: TGTGCCAGTAGTATTGGTGCGGCTACCACAGATACGCAGTATTTT
CDR3: CASSIGAATTDTQYF

V: TRBV9
J: TRBJ2-2
size: .
D: TRBD2
DNA: TGTGCCAGCAGCGTAAGGACTAGCGGAAACACCGGGGAGCTGTTTTTT
CDR3: CASSVRTSGNTGELFF

V: TRBV9
J: TRBJ1-2
size: .
D: .
DNA: TGTGCCAGCAGCGTAGGGGCCTGGGATGGCTACACCTTC
CDR3: CASSVGAWDGYTF

V: TRBV19
J: TRBJ2-1
size: .
D: .
DNA: TGTGCCAGTAGTCCCGGGAGTGTTAATGAGCAGTTCTTC
CDR3: CASSPGSVNEQFF

V: TRBV5-5
J: TRBJ2-7
size: .
D: .
DNA: TGTGCCAGCAGCTTGGCCGCGAACTACGAGCAGTACTTC
CDR3: CASSLAANYEQYF

V: TRBV5-5
J: TRBJ2-1
size: .
D: TRBD2
DNA: TGTGCCAGCAGCTGGACTAGCGGGGACTACAATGAGCAGTTCTTC
CDR3: CASSWTSGDYNEQFF

V: TRBV1
J: TRBJ1-1
size: .
D: .
DNA: TGCACCAGCAGCCAAGGGGAGGGTGTGGGTGGCACTGAAGCTTTCTTT
CDR3: CTSSQGEGVGGTEAFF

V: TRBV30
J: TRBJ2-7
size: .
D: .
DNA: TGTGCCTGGACAGGCCGCAACGAGCAGTACTTC
CDR3: CAWTGRNEQYF

V: TRBV5-1
J: TRBJ1-2
size: .
D: .
DNA: TGCGCCAGCAGCTCCTCCGGGACTGTAAACTATGGCTACACCTTC
CDR3: CASSSSGTVNYGYTF

V: TRBV5-1
J: TRBJ1-2
size: .
D: .
DNA: TGCGCCAGCAGCTTGAAATCGTGGTCTCCGGGCTATGGCTACACCTTC
CDR3: CASSLKSWSPGYGYTF

V: TRBV9
J: TRBJ2-1
size: .
D: .
DNA: TGTGCCAGCAGCGTAGCTAAGAACAGGGCCAGCTCCTACAATGAGCAGTTCTTC
CDR3: CASSVAKNRASSYNEQFF

V: TRBV15
J: TRBJ2-7
size: .
D: TRBD1
DNA: TGTGCCACCAGCAGAGGAAGACAGGGGTACGAGCAGTACTTC
CDR3: CATSRGRQGYEQYF

V: TRBV9
J: TRBJ1-1
size: .
D: TRBD1
DNA: TGTGCCAGCAGCAAGGACAGGACGAACACTGAAGCTTTCTTT
CDR3: CASSKDRTNTEAFF

V: TRBV6-5
J: TRBJ2-1
size: .
D: TRBD2
DNA: TGTGCCAGTTGCGGGACTAGCGGGGAATACAATGAGCAGTTCTTC
CDR3: CASCGTSGEYNEQFF

V: TRBV13
J: TRBJ2-7
size: .
D: TRBD2
DNA: TGTGCCAGCAGGCCGAACGCGGGACTAGCTTCCTACGAGCAGTACTTC
CDR3: CASRPNAGLASYEQYF

V: TRBV6-5
J: TRBJ2-7
size: .
D: .
DNA: TGTGCCAGCAGTTACTCTATAAACTCCTACGAGCAGTACTTC
CDR3: CASSYSINSYEQYF

V: TRBV4-2
J: TRBJ2-1
size: .
D: TRBD2
DNA: TGTGCCAGCAGCCAAGGGGGCGGGGGGGCCGATGAGCAGTTCTTC
CDR3: CASSQGGGGADEQFF

V: TRBV19
J: TRBJ2-7
size: .
D: .
DNA: TGTGCCAGTAGTCCGTCCTCCTACGAGCAGTACTTC
CDR3: CASSPSSYEQYF

V: TRBV5-8
J: TRBJ2-3
size: .
D: .
DNA: TGTGCCAGCAGAATTGTGGGGGGGCTCGTCACAGATACGCAGTATTTT
CDR3: CASRIVGGLVTDTQYF

V: TRBV28
J: TRBJ2-1
size: .
D: TRBD2
DNA: TGTGCCAGCAGTTTACTAGCGGGAGGCATATACAATGAGCAGTTCTTC
CDR3: CASSLLAGGIYNEQFF

V: TRBV9
J: TRBJ2-7
size: .
D: TRBD1
DNA: TGTGCCAGCAGCCAGGGGGCTGAATACTACGAGCAGTACTTC
CDR3: CASSQGAEYYEQYF

V: TRBV19
J: TRBJ1-1
size: .
D: .
DNA: TGTGCCACGATGCCACGAGAGAACACTGAAGCTTTCTTT
CDR3: CATMPRENTEAFF

V: TRBV19
J: TRBJ2-2
size: .
D: .
DNA: TGTGCCAGTAGTATACTGGAGGGGGCGATCGGGGAGCTGTTTTTT
CDR3: CASSILEGAIGELFF

V: TRBV5-6
J: TRBJ2-6
size: .
D: .
DNA: TGTGCCAGCAGCTTGGGGGCAGGCGTGACTGGGGCCAACGTCCTGACTTTC
CDR3: CASSLGAGVTGANVLTF

V: TRBV7-7
J: TRBJ2-5
size: .
D: TRBD1
DNA: TGTGCCAGCAGCTTAGGACCGGGACAGGGGGCGACCCAGTACTTC
CDR3: CASSLGPGQGATQYF

V: TRBV7-3
J: TRBJ2-3
size: .
D: .
DNA: TGTGCCAGCAGCTTAATCGGCGGACAGCCAGTCTCTAGCACAGATACGCAGTATTTT
CDR3: CASSLIGGQPVSSTDTQYF

V: TRBV29-1
J: TRBJ2-1
size: .
D: .
DNA: TGCAGCGTTGTCCCCCAGGGAAATGAGCAGTTCTTC
CDR3: CSVVPQGNEQFF

V: TRBV7-9
J: TRBJ1-6
size: .
D: .
DNA: TGTGCCAGCAGCCCATCGGTTGACAGGAGCAATTCACCCCTCCACTTT
CDR3: CASSPSVDRSNSPLHF

V: TRBV10-1
J: TRBJ1-5
size: .
D: .
DNA: TGCGCCAGCAGTGAGTCTAGAGTGGTGTATAGCAATCAGCCCCAGCATTTT
CDR3: CASSESRVVYSNQPQHF

V: TRBV27
J: TRBJ2-7
size: .
D: TRBD1
DNA: TGTGCCAGCAGTCTACTCACCGTGGGAGGGACAGGGAACGAGCAGTACTTC
CDR3: CASSLLTVGGTGNEQYF

V: TRBV7-3
J: TRBJ2-3
size: .
D: .
DNA: TGTGCCAGCAGCTCTAGCGGCACAGATACGCAGTATTTT
CDR3: CASSSSGTDTQYF

V: TRBV4-2
J: TRBJ1-2
size: .
D: .
DNA: TGTGCCAGCAGCCAAGATAGAACAGGGTCGGACTATGGCTACACCTTC
CDR3: CASSQDRTGSDYGYTF

V: TRBV7-8
J: TRBJ2-1
size: .
D: .
DNA: TGTGCCAGCAGCCCGGGGAATGAGCAGTTCTTC
CDR3: CASSPGNEQFF

V: TRBV30
J: TRBJ2-5
size: .
D: .
DNA: TGTGCCTGGACCCCTTCGAGCGGCCTTCAAGAGACCCAGTACTTC
CDR3: CAWTPSSGLQETQYF

V: TRBV2
J: TRBJ2-7
size: .
D: .
DNA: TGTGCCAGCAGGACCGGGGAAGGCTACGAGCAGTACTTC
CDR3: CASRTGEGYEQYF

V: TRBV7-8
J: TRBJ2-5
size: .
D: .
DNA: TGTGCCAGCATTATCGGGACAAATCTACAAGAGACCCAGTACTTC
CDR3: CASIIGTNLQETQYF

V: TRBV25-1
J: TRBJ2-1
size: .
D: TRBD1
DNA: TGTGCCAGCAGTGTCCGGGACAGGGGACTCCGAATATACAATGAGCAGTTCTTC
CDR3: CASSVRDRGLRIYNEQFF

V: TRBV13
J: TRBJ2-7
size: .
D: TRBD1
DNA: TGTGCCAGCAGCGTAAGGACAGGGGATAATTCCGAGCAGTACTTC
CDR3: CASSVRTGDNSEQYF

V: TRBV19
J: TRBJ2-1
size: .
D: TRBD2
DNA: TGTGCCAGTCGGACTAGCGGGTCGTACAATGAGCAGTTCTTC
CDR3: CASRTSGSYNEQFF

V: TRBV10-1
J: TRBJ2-5
size: .
D: .
DNA: TGCGCCAGCAGTACATACTACGACAGGATAAAGGAGACCCAGTACTTC
CDR3: CASSTYYDRIKETQYF

V: TRBV5-4
J: TRBJ1-2
size: .
D: .
DNA: TGTGCCAGCAGCTTGGGTGAGGCCTATGGCTACACCTTC
CDR3: CASSLGEAYGYTF

V: TRBV19
J: TRBJ2-1
size: .
D: TRBD2
DNA: TGTGCCAGTAGTATTCCAGCGGGGTCCTACAATGAGCAGTTCTTC
CDR3: CASSIPAGSYNEQFF

V: TRBV27
J: TRBJ2-7
size: once
D: TRBD1
DNA: TGTGCCAGCGGGACAGGGGTCGAGCAGTACTTC
CDR3: CASGTGVEQYF

V: TRBV7-9
J: TRBJ1-5
size: .
D: TRBD1
DNA: TGTGCCAGCAGCTTGGACAGGACGGGCCAGCCCCAGCATTTT
CDR3: CASSLDRTGQPQHF

V: TRBV11-2
J: TRBJ1-4
size: .
D: .
DNA: TGTGCCAGCAGCCCGGGACTCCTTAATGAAAAACTGTTTTTT
CDR3: CASSPGLLNEKLFF

V: TRBV27
J: TRBJ2-6
size: .
D: TRBD1
DNA: TGTGCCACCAGGGGGCTATCTGGGGCCAACGTCCTGACTTTC
CDR3: CATRGLSGANVLTF

V: TRBV4-1
J: TRBJ1-2
size: .
D: .
DNA: TGCGCCAGCAGCCAAGCAGGGTCCCACTATGGCTACACCTTC
CDR3: CASSQAGSHYGYTF

V: TRBV4-1
J: TRBJ2-1
size: .
D: .
DNA: TGCGCCAGCAGCCCACTGAACAGGGATGAGCAGTTCTTC
CDR3: CASSPLNRDEQFF

V: TRBV28
J: TRBJ2-4
size: .
D: TRBD1
DNA: TGTGCCAGCAGAAGGGGACAGGGGGCGCAAAACATTCAGTACTTC
CDR3: CASRRGQGAQNIQYF

V: TRBV2
J: TRBJ2-2
size: few
D: .
DNA: TGTGCCAGCAGCGATACGCCTAGGGGTCGCGTCACCGGGGAGCTGTTTTTT
CDR3: CASSDTPRGRVTGELFF

V: TRBV13
J: TRBJ1-4
size: .
D: .
DNA: TGTGCCAGCAGCCCCGAATCAGTGTCTAATGAAAAACTGTTTTTT
CDR3: CASSPESVSNEKLFF

V: TRBV19
J: TRBJ1-2
size: .
D: .
DNA: TGTGCCAGTAGTGCCGGGACAAACTATGGCTACACCTTC
CDR3: CASSAGTNYGYTF

V: TRBV19
J: TRBJ1-1
size: .
D: .
DNA: TGTGCCAGTAGTATACCAGCTGAAGCTTTCTTT
CDR3: CASSIPAEAFF

V: TRBV9
J: TRBJ2-7
size: .
D: .
DNA: TGTGCCAGCAGCGTAGGTGGGGGGGCCATCGAGCAGTACTTC
CDR3: CASSVGGGAIEQYF

V: TRBV11-3
J: TRBJ2-7
size: .
D: TRBD2
DNA: TGTGCCAGCAGCTACGTGGAGCGGGAGGTAGACGAGCAGTACTTC
CDR3: CASSYVEREVDEQYF

V: TRBV29-1
J: TRBJ1-5
size: .
D: TRBD1
DNA: TGCAGCGTTGAAGACCGTGACAGGGGGCATTATCAGCCCCAGCATTTT
CDR3: CSVEDRDRGHYQPQHF

V: TRBV11-3
J: TRBJ2-2
size: .
D: TRBD1
DNA: TGTGCCAGCAGTTCGGGACAGGGTTACACCGGGGAGCTGTTTTTT
CDR3: CASSSGQGYTGELFF

V: TRBV7-2
J: TRBJ2-2
size: once
D: TRBD1
DNA: TGTGCCAGCAGCAGGGGGCGGGTTAGAACCGGGGAGCTGTTTTTT
CDR3: CASSRGRVRTGELFF